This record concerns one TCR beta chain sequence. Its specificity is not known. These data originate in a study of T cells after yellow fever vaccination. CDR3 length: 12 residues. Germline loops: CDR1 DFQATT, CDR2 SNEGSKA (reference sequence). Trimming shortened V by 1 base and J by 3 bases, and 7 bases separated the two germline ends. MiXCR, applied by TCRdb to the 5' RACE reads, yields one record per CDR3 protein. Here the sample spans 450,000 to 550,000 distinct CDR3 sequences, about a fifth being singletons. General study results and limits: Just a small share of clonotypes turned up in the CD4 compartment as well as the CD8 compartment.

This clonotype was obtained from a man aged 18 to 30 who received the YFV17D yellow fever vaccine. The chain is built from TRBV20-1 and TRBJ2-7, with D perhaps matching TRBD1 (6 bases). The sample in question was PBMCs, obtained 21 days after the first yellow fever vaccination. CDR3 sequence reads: CSARGGLYEQYF. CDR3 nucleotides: TGCAGTGCTAGAGGGGGGCTCTACGAGCAGTACTTC.